This TCR beta chain was recorded in a study of cytomegalovirus exposure and HLA in healthy donors. Overall study results and limits: Specific recognition of CMV antigens was confirmed in vitro for a few chains (all CMV-associated).

The CDR3 extends over 15 amino acids. V was cut by 4 bases and J by 0 bases, with 11 bases left in between. Germline assignment: CDR1 SGHRS and CDR2 YFSETQ. Turning to this clone: Antigen unknown.

This PCR relied on a set of 60 Vbeta primers and 13 Jbeta primers. Generated by immunoSEQ multiplex PCR, the TCRdb table keeps only in-frame clones and is missing some. The sample lists about 180,000 clones; about three quarters were seen once. The rearrangement links TRBV5-1 to TRBJ2-1, with D unclear. Sequencing was performed on PBMCs. The source is a middle-aged man in good health and CMV-seronegative. The CDR3 loop reads CASSRFTSSYNEQFF. The DNA for the CDR3 is TGCGCCAGCAGCCGCTTCACCAGCTCCTACAATGAGCAGTTCTTC. Based on the CDR3 plus reference TRBV5-1 and TRBJ2-1, the full variable domain is KAGVTQTPRYLIKTRGQQVTLSCSPISGHRSVSWYQQTPGQGLQFLFEYFSETQRNKGNFPGRFSGRQFSNSRSEMNVSTLELGDSALYLCASSRFTSSYNEQFFGPGTRLTVL.